The 32 T cell receptor beta chains given below trace back to one sample, sequenced in a study of blood T cell repertoires in COVID-19. TCRdb's table, derived via immunoSEQ multiplex PCR, lists solely in-frame clones and lacks some. This sample has under 300,000 clones, with about 89% found just once. The sample taken for sequencing was PBMCs or T cells enriched from blood (not recorded which). Source of these receptors: a woman aged 40 to 50 who had recovered from COVID-19.

The chain couples TRBV11-2 to TRBJ2-2; D unclear. Germline-derived CDR1 and CDR2 are SGHAT and FQNNGV. The CDR3 spans 13 residues. V dropped 1 base and J dropped 6 bases, with 6 bases sitting between them. The CDR3 protein is CASSLARAGELFF. CDR3 DNA: TGTGCCAGCAGCTTAGCTCGCGCCGGGGAGCTGTTTTTT.

At least ten counts were recorded for this clone. The rearrangement joins TRBV6-1 to TRBJ1-2, with D possibly TRBD1 on 5 matching bases. Germline-derived CDR1 and CDR2 are MNHNS and SASEGT. The CDR3 is 14 amino acids. V was cut by 3 bases and J by 4 bases, with 12 bases left in between. This chain's CDR3 is CASSDLGHRYGYTF. CDR3 nucleotide sequence: TGTGCCAGCAGTGATTTAGGACACCGCTATGGCTACACCTTC.

A note on this clone: A junction boundary mismatches the germline segment, possibly from a read error. This chain uses TRBV7-7 with TRBJ2-2; a possible D gene is TRBD2 (5 bases). The CDR3 extends over 13 amino acids. CDR1 is SSHAT, CDR2 FNYEAQ, per germline (reference sequence). The CDR3 loop is CASSLVRGGELFF. As DNA, the CDR3 is TGTGCTAGCAGCTTAGTTCGGGGCGGGGAGCTGTTTTTT.

The chain has TRBV30 and TRBJ1-6, with 8 bases identical to TRBD1. CDR1 GTSNPN and CDR2 SVGIG come from the germline V gene (reference sequence). The junction had 8 bases not matched to a gene; V was cut back by 0 bases and J by 10 bases. CDR3 length equals 15 residues. This chain's CDR3 is CAWSVQAGGVSPLHF. Written as DNA, the CDR3 is TGTGCCTGGAGTGTGCAGGCAGGGGGCGTATCACCCCTCCACTTT.

The CDR3 coding sequence is TGCGCCAGTACCCCAGATTATCCTGGAAACACCATATATTTT. Translation: CASTPDYPGNTIYF. This chain uses TRBV5-1 with TRBJ1-3; D is ambiguous. The CDR3 has 14 amino acids. Looked up from germline, CDR1 is SGHRS and CDR2 is YFSETQ. Trimming removed 8 bases from V and 2 bases from J, with 14 bases in between.

The J gene is TRBJ2-6, the V gene TRBV30; D possibly corresponds to TRBD1 (5 bases). The CDR3 length is 17 residues. Per germline, CDR1 GTSNPN and CDR2 SVGIG (reference sequence). V was pared by 3 bases and J by 0 bases, with 15 bases between. Here the CDR3 DNA reads TGTGCCTGGAGAAGGGGCAGGACCCGCTCTGGGGCCAACGTCCTGACTTTC. This codes for CAWRRGRTRSGANVLTF.

CDR3 nucleotides: TGTGCCAGCAGCCAAGCAGGGGTTCATAGTGAAAAACTGTTTTTT. Its translation is CASSQAGVHSEKLFF. The chain links TRBV3-1 (or the pseudogene TRBV3-2) to TRBJ1-4; D is perhaps TRBD1 (6 bases). V was pared by 1 base and J by 7 bases, with 13 bases between. Germline V gene sequence: CDR1 LGHDT, CDR2 YNNKEL (reference sequence). The CDR3 consists of 15 residues.

The CDR3, as DNA: TGTGCCAGCAGCCAAATTTTCGGACAGGGAGCTGAAGCTTTCTTT. Translation gives CASSQIFGQGAEAFF. V gene TRBV2 combines with J gene TRBJ1-1, with 8 positions matching TRBD1. The CDR3 contains 15 residues. CDR1 is SNHLY, CDR2 FYNNEI, per germline. With 6 bases clipped from V and 6 bases from J, the junction kept 12 bases outside the gene matches.

A note on this clone: A read error may account for a junction end that differs from germline. The genes are TRBV7-7 and TRBJ2-2; 9 bases agree with TRBD2. Germline V gene sequence: CDR1 SSHAT, CDR2 FNYEAQ (reference sequence). The CDR3 is 15 residues long. CDR3 in amino acids: CASSTSGLNTGELFF. For the CDR3, the DNA is TGTGCTAGCAGCACTAGCGGGCTGAACACCGGGGAGCTGTTTTTT.

V and J are TRBV14 and TRBJ2-7, with D tentatively TRBD2 (5 bases). Germline lookup yields CDR1 SGHDN and CDR2 FVKESK. V lost 4 bases and J 3 bases, leaving 13 bases between the germline ends. The CDR3 totals 14 residues. CDR3 sequence reads: CASSRGGLIYEQYF. The CDR3 DNA reads as TGTGCCAGCAGCCGAGGCGGACTGATCTACGAGCAGTACTTC.

CDR3 sequence reads: CASSLAGGLNEQFF. For the CDR3, the DNA is TGTGCCAGCAGCTTAGCGGGGGGACTCAATGAGCAGTTCTTC. This chain connects TRBV7-9 to TRBJ2-1, with D tentatively TRBD2 (6 bases). The CDR3 totals 14 residues. Germline loops: CDR1 SEHNR, CDR2 FQNEAQ (reference sequence). Trimming cost V 0 bases and J 6 bases, with 9 bases left between them.

The chain employs TRBV3-1 (or the pseudogene TRBV3-2) and TRBJ1-1, with D uncertain. Trimming left V 2 bases short and J 8 bases short, with 9 bases between. This CDR3 is 12 amino acids long. The V gene's germline CDR1 is LGHDT and CDR2 YNNKEL (reference sequence). In DNA form, the CDR3 reads TGTGCCAGCAGCCAAACGACGGAGGAAGCTTTCTTT. Protein sequence: CASSQTTEEAFF.

The genes are TRBV27 and TRBJ1-2, with TRBD1 matching 8 bases. Germline V gives CDR1 MNHEY, CDR2 SMNVEV (reference sequence). The length of the CDR3 is 14 residues. Trimming removed 6 bases from V and 4 bases from J; junction bases left unmatched: 7. CDR3 sequence reads: CASSPDRGSYGYTF. CDR3 DNA sequence: TGTGCCAGCAGCCCCGACAGGGGAAGCTATGGCTACACCTTC.

The V gene is TRBV12-2, the J gene TRBJ1-2; the D call of TRBD1 is as the table states it, not checked on the DNA. TRBV12-2 counts as a pseudogene. The CDR3 covers 15 residues. The CDR3 coding sequence is TGTGCAAGTCGCTTAGCGCCCCAGGGGAGATATGGCTACACCTTC. The encoded protein is CASRLAPQGRYGYTF.

This clone was found many times. The chain is built from TRBV5-6 and TRBJ2-7; D not certain. The CDR3 spans 13 residues. Deletions cut 0 bases from V and 6 bases from J, with 10 bases between. Germline values: CDR1 SGHDT, CDR2 YYEEEE. In DNA, the CDR3 is TGTGCCAGCAGCTTGGGGGCCCGCTCCGAGCAGTACTTC. Translation gives CASSLGARSEQYF.

V is TRBV7-6 and J is TRBJ2-5; D is perhaps TRBD2 (6 bases). The V end was cut by 5 bases, the J end by 1 base, with 14 bases between. The CDR3 has 15 residues. Germline assignment: CDR1 SGHVS and CDR2 FNYEAQ. CDR3 DNA sequence: TGTGCCAGCAGCCGCGCGCAGGGACTCCAAGAGACCCAGTACTTC. Amino acid sequence: CASSRAQGLQETQYF.

The chain uses TRBV2 and TRBJ1-1, with D tentatively TRBD1 (5 bases). The CDR3 length is 13 residues. Trimming pared 7 bases from V and 3 bases from J, leaving 12 bases between. In germline, CDR1 is SNHLY, CDR2 FYNNEI. CDR3 sequence reads: CASTRDSDTEAFF. The CDR3 DNA reads as TGTGCCAGCACCCGAGACAGTGACACTGAAGCTTTCTTT.

The rearrangement uses TRBV7-9 and TRBJ2-3, with 8 bases that match TRBD1. V gave up 7 bases and J gave up 4 bases; unmatched junction bases: 7. The CDR3 has 14 residues. Looked up from germline, CDR1 is SEHNR and CDR2 is FQNEAQ (reference sequence). CDR3 region: CASTQGQGADTQYF. Here the CDR3 DNA reads TGTGCCAGCACCCAAGGACAGGGTGCAGATACGCAGTATTTT.

The chain carries TRBV5-1 and TRBJ2-3; 8 bases are shared with TRBD2. V was pared by 3 bases and J by 0 bases, with 9 bases of the junction left unmatched. Germline V gives CDR1 SGHRS, CDR2 YFSETQ. The CDR3 has 17 amino acids. CDR3 bases: TGCGCCAGCAGCTGGACCCCAGCGGGAGCTAGCACAGATACGCAGTATTTT. Translated, it gives CASSWTPAGASTDTQYF.

The chain combines TRBV7-9 with TRBJ1-5; TRBD1 is a possible D gene (5 bases). V lost 5 bases and J 1 base, leaving 15 bases between the germline ends. Germline CDR1 is SEHNR and CDR2 is FQNEAQ (reference sequence). The CDR3 runs 16 residues. The chain's CDR3 is CASSGKEGPSNQPQHF. Written as DNA, the CDR3 is TGTGCCAGCAGCGGTAAGGAGGGACCGAGCAATCAGCCCCAGCATTTT.

This sequence joins TRBV6-5 and TRBJ1-3, with D possibly matching TRBD1 (5 bases). Trimming cost V 9 bases and J 0 bases, with 12 bases left between them. Germline values: CDR1 MNHEY, CDR2 SVGAGI. This CDR3 has 14 amino acids. This chain's CDR3 is CASRTTDSGNTIYF. DNA of the CDR3: TGTGCCAGTCGGACGACAGACTCTGGAAACACCATATATTTT.

V and J are TRBV9 and TRBJ1-1; D is unclear. CDR3 length: 14 residues. The germline V gene has CDR1 SGDLS and CDR2 YYNGEE. V lost 2 bases and J lost 2, with 10 bases in between. CDR3: CASSVGGSNTEAFF. The CDR3 DNA is TGTGCCAGCAGCGTTGGAGGGAGTAACACTGAAGCTTTCTTT.

The gene calls are TRBV19 and TRBJ2-7, with TRBD1 as a possible D gene (6 bases). Germline CDR1 is LNHDA and CDR2 is SQIVND (reference sequence). Between the trimmed V and J ends, which lost 5 bases and 0 bases, there was a span of 11 bases. This CDR3 spans 14 amino acids. CDR3 in amino acids: CASSPRGTSYEQYF. For the CDR3, the DNA is TGTGCCAGTAGTCCCAGGGGTACCTCCTACGAGCAGTACTTC.

The V and J genes are TRBV2 and TRBJ1-6; 10 nucleotides align to TRBD1. The V and J ends lost 8 bases and 9 bases, in that order; junction bases with no gene match: 10. The CDR3 length is 15 residues. Germline values: CDR1 SNHLY, CDR2 FYNNEI. CDR3 DNA sequence: TGTGCCAGCGCGCCACCGGGACAGGGGAGTTCACCCCTCCACTTT. Translating gives CASAPPGQGSSPLHF. Variable domain in full (rest from reference TRBV2 and TRBJ1-6): EPEVTQTPSHQVTQMGQEVILRCVPISNHLYFYWYRQILGQKVEFLVSFYNNEISEKSEIFDDQFSVERPDGSNFTLKIRSTKLEDSAMYFCASAPPGQGSSPLHFGNGTRLTVT.

The gene calls are TRBV14 and TRBJ1-2; D is perhaps TRBD1 (6 bases). The germline V and J ends were trimmed by 0 bases and 4 bases, with 12 bases remaining between them. The CDR3 spans 15 residues. Germline assignment: CDR1 SGHDN and CDR2 FVKESK. CDR3 in amino acids: CASSQDGNRAYGYTF. CDR3 coding DNA: TGTGCCAGCAGCCAAGATGGGAACAGGGCCTATGGCTACACCTTC. Together with reference TRBV14 and TRBJ1-2, the CDR3 gives the full variable domain: EAGVTQFPSHSVIEKGQTVTLRCDPISGHDNLYWYRRVMGKEIKFLLHFVKESKQDESGMPNNRFLAERTGGTYSTLKVQPAELEDSGVYFCASSQDGNRAYGYTFGSGTRLTVV.

The sample holds a few counts of this clone. The rearrangement joins TRBV18 to TRBJ1-3; D not resolved. The CDR3 has 14 amino acids. Trimming took 6 bases from V and 1 from J, leaving 10 bases between them. CDR1 and CDR2 (germline): KGHSH, LQKENI. CDR3 residues: CASSITVSGNTIYF. DNA of the CDR3: TGTGCCAGCTCCATTACAGTTTCTGGAAACACCATATATTTT.

This chain connects TRBV27 to TRBJ1-1; 8 positions agree with TRBD1. The CDR3 covers 15 residues. Trimming took 5 bases from V and 5 from J; bases not matched to a gene: 10. Germline V gene data show CDR1 as MNHEY and CDR2 as SMNVEV (reference sequence). The CDR3 DNA reads TGTGCCAGCAGTATAGGACAGGGTTTCGGTACTGAAGCTTTCTTT. It codes for CASSIGQGFGTEAFF.

The CDR3 sequence is CASSQRAGLAGNTGELFF. The CDR3 region has the DNA TGCGCCAGCAGCCAACGTGCGGGACTAGCGGGGAACACCGGGGAGCTGTTTTTT. This chain connects TRBV4-3 to TRBJ2-2; 12 nucleotides align to TRBD2. V was clipped by 2 bases and J by 1 base; unmatched bases: 5. The V gene's germline CDR1 is LGHNA and CDR2 YSLEER. This CDR3 is 18 amino acids long.

This chain connects TRBV14 to TRBJ1-2; 11 bases line up with TRBD1. This CDR3 region has 15 residues. CDR1 is SGHDN and CDR2 is FVKESK in the germline V gene. J was trimmed by 2 bases and V by 4 bases; bases with no gene match: 3. The CDR3 region is CASSPRTGGNYGYTF. The CDR3 DNA reads TGTGCCAGCAGCCCGAGGACAGGGGGCAACTATGGCTACACCTTC.

This chain links TRBV5-1 with TRBJ1-2; D is unclear. Trimming removed 3 bases from V and 8 bases from J, with 11 bases in between. CDR1 is SGHRS and CDR2 is YFSETQ in the germline V gene. The CDR3 has 12 residues. The CDR3 is CASSYPGEGYTF. The DNA for the CDR3 is TGCGCCAGCAGCTACCCCGGGGAAGGCTACACCTTC.

The chain carries TRBV5-1 and TRBJ1-3, with 8 positions matching TRBD1. The germline gives CDR1 SGHRS, CDR2 YFSETQ. The CDR3 extends over 16 amino acids. V dropped 4 bases and J dropped 0; count of bases not matched to a gene: 6. CDR3 sequence: CASSITGGDSGNTIYF. CDR3 DNA: TGCGCCAGCAGCATTACAGGGGGTGACTCTGGAAACACCATATATTTT.

CDR3 region: CASSLDSKSYGYTF. The CDR3 nucleotides read TGTGCCAGCAGCTTGGACAGTAAAAGCTATGGCTACACCTTC. V and J are TRBV5-4 and TRBJ1-2; D call uncertain. Trimming left V 0 bases short and J 4 bases short, with 10 bases between. The CDR3 has 14 residues. Germline lookup yields CDR1 SGHNT and CDR2 YYREEE (reference sequence).